The present TCR beta chain was sequenced within a study of T-cell reconstitution after alpha-beta-depleted transplantation in children. The TCRbeta library incorporated unique molecular identifiers. TCRdb reanalysed the PCR reads using MiXCR and keeps one entry per CDR3 protein. Of about 640,000 distinct CDR3 sequences in the sample, 16% are singletons; the top ten hold approximately 1%. This clonotype was counted many times. V lost 0 bases, J lost 3 bases, and 6 bases lay in between. The CDR3 has 13 residues. Per the germline V gene, CDR1 is LNHNV and CDR2 is YYDKDF (reference sequence). The source material was PBMCs from the stem cell graft donor, sampled from the stem cell graft. The J gene is TRBJ2-7, the V gene TRBV15; perhaps TRBD1 as D (5 bases). This sequence originates from a human donor who donated a stem cell graft to a child with acute myeloid leukemia. CDR3 bases: TGTGCCACCAGCAGAGAAAGGGGCTACGAGCAGTACGTC. Residues: CATSRERGYEQYV.